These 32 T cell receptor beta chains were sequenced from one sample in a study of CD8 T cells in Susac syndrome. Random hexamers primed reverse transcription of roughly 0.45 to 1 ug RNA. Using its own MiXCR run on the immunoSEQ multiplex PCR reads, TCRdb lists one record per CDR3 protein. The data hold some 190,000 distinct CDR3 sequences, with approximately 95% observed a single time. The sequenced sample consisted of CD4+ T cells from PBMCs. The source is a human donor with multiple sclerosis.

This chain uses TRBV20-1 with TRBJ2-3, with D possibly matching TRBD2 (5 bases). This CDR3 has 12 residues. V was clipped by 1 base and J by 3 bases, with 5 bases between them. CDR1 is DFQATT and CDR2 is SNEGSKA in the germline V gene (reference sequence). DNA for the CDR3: TGCAGTGCTAGAGCGGGAACAGATACGCAGTATTTT. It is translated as CSARAGTDTQYF.

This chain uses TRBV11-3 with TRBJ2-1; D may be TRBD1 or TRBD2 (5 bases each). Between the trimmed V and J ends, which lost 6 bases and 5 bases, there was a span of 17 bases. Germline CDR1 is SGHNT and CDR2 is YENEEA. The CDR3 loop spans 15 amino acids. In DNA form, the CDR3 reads TGTGCCAGCAGACCGACAGACAGAGCGGACAATGAGCAGTTCTTC. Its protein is CASRPTDRADNEQFF.

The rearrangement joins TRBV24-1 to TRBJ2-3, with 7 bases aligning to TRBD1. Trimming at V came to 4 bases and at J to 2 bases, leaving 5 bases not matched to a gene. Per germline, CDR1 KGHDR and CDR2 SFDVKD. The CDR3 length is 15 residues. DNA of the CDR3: TGTGCCACCAGTGACCCCGACAGGGACACAGATACGCAGTATTTT. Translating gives CATSDPDRDTDTQYF.

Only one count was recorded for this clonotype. In DNA, the CDR3 is TGTGCCAGCAGCTTTAGACTAAGCGGGACTGGCTGGGAGACCCAGTACTTC. Translating it yields CASSFRLSGTGWETQYF. The J gene is TRBJ2-5, the V gene TRBV7-2; 7 bases are a match to TRBD2. Germline loops: CDR1 SGHTA, CDR2 FQGNSA. The CDR3 extends over 17 amino acids. V was clipped by 3 bases and J by 5 bases; unmatched bases: 15.

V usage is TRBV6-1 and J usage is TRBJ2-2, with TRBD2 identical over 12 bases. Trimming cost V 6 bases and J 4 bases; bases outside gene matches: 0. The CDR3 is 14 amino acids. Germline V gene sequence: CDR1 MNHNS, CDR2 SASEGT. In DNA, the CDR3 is TGTGCCAGCAGGACTAGCGGGGGCACCGGGGAGCTGTTTTTT. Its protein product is CASRTSGGTGELFF.

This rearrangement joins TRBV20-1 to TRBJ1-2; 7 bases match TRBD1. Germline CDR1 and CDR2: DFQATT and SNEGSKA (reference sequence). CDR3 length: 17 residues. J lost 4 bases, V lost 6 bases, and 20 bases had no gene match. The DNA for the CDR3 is TGCAGTGCCCTCGTTATGGGGACAGACACCTTCCGCTATGGCTACACCTTC. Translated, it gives CSALVMGTDTFRYGYTF.

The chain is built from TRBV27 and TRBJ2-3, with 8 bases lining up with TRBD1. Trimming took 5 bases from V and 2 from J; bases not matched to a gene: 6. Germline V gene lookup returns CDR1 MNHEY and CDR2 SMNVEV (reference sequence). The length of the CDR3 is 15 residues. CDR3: CASSRQGRNTDTQYF. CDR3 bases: TGTGCCAGCAGTCGACAGGGGAGGAACACAGATACGCAGTATTTT.

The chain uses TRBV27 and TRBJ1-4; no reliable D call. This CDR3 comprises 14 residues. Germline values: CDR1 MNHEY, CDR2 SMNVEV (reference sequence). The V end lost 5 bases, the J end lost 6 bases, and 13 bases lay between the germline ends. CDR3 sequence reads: CASSEGGLHEKLFF. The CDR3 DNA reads TGTGCCAGCAGTGAGGGAGGGTTGCATGAAAAACTGTTTTTT.

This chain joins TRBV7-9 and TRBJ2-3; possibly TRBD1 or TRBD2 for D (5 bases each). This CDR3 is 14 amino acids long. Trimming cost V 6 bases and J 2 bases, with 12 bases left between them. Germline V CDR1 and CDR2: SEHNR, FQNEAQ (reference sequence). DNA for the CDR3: TGTGCCAGCAGTACCGGGACCTACACAGATACGCAGTATTTT. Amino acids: CASSTGTYTDTQYF.

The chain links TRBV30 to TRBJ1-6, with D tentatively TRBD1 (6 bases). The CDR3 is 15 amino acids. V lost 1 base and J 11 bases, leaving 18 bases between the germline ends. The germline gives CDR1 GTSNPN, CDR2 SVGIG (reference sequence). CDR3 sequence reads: CAWSAPGQLLAPLHF. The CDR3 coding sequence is TGTGCCTGGAGTGCGCCCGGACAGTTGTTGGCACCCCTCCACTTT.

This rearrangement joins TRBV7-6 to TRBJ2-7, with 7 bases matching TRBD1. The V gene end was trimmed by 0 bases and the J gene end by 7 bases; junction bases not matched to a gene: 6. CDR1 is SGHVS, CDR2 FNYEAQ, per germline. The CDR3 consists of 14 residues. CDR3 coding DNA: TGTGCCAGCAGCTTAGCGATGAGACAGGGTGAGCAGTACTTC. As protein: CASSLAMRQGEQYF.

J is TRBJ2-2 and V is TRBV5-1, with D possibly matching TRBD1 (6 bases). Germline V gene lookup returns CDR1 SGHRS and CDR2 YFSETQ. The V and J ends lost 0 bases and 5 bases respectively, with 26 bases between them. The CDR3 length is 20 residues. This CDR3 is CASSLVTFRGAGARTGELFF. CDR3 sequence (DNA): TGCGCCAGCAGCTTGGTCACATTCCGCGGAGCAGGGGCACGGACCGGGGAGCTGTTTTTT.

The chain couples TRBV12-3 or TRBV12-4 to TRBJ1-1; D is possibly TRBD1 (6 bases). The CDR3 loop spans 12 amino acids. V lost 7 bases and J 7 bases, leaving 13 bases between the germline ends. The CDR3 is CASTPGQLEAFF. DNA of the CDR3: TGTGCCAGCACCCCAGGACAGCTTGAAGCTTTCTTT.

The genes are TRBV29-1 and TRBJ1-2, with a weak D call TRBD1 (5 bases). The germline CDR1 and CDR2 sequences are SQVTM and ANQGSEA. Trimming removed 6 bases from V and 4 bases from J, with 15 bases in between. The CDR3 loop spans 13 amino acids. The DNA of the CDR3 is TGCAGCGTCGGGGAGGCAGGGATCTATGGCTACACCTTC. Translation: CSVGEAGIYGYTF.

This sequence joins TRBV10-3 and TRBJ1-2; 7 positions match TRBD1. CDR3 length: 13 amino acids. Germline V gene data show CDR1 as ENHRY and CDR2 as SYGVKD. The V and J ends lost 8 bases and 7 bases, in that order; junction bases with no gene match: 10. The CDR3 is CAIGSTGLAGYTF. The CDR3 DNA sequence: TGTGCCATCGGGTCGACAGGGTTGGCTGGCTACACCTTC.

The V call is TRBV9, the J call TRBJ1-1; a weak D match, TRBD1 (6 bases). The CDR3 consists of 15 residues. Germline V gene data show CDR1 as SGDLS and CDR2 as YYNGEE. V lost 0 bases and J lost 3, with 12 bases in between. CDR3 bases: TGTGCCAGCAGCGTAGACCCCAAGGGGGACACTGAAGCTTTCTTT. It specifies CASSVDPKGDTEAFF.

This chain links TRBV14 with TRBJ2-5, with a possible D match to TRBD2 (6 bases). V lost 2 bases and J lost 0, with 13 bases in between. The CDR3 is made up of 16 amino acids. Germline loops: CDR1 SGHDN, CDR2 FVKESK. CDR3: CASSQFGGPYQETQYF. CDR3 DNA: TGTGCCAGCAGCCAATTCGGGGGACCCTACCAAGAGACCCAGTACTTC. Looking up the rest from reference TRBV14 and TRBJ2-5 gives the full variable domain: EAGVTQFPSHSVIEKGQTVTLRCDPISGHDNLYWYRRVMGKEIKFLLHFVKESKQDESGMPNNRFLAERTGGTYSTLKVQPAELEDSGVYFCASSQFGGPYQETQYFGPGTRLLVL.

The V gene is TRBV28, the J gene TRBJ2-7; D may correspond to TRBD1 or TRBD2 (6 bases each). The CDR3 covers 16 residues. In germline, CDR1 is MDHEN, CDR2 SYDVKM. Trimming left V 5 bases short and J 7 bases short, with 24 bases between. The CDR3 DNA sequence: TGTGCCAGCAGTCCACCCGAGGGGGGCGGGTATGGAGAGCAGTACTTC. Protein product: CASSPPEGGGYGEQYF.

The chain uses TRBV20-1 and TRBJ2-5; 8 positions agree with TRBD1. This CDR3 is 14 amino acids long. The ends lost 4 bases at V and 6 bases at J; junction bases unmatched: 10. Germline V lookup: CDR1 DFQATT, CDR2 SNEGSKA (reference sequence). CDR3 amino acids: CSAIPSGGPKTQYF. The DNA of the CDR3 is TGCAGTGCTATCCCTTCAGGGGGCCCAAAGACCCAGTACTTC.

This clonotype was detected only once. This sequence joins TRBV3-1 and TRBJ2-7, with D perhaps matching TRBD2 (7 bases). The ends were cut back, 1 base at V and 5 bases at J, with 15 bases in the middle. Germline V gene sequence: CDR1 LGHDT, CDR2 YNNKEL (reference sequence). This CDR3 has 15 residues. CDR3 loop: CASSQVLRGAHEQYF. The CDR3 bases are TGTGCCAGCAGCCAAGTGTTACGGGGGGCCCACGAGCAGTACTTC.

DNA of the CDR3: TGTGCCAGCAGCCAAGATTCATCTCGGGGAAGCTACACCTTC. Residues: CASSQDSSRGSYTF. The rearrangement uses TRBV3-1 and TRBJ1-2; D gene ambiguous. The CDR3 spans 14 residues. V shed 0 bases and J shed 9 bases, with 14 bases lying between them. Germline V gene sequence: CDR1 LGHDT, CDR2 YNNKEL (reference sequence). The full variable domain, with the rest looked up from reference TRBV3-1 and TRBJ1-2, is DTAVSQTPKYLVTQMGNDKSIKCEQNLGHDTMYWYKQDSKKFLKIMFSYNNKELIINETVPNRFSPKSPDKAHLNLHINSLELGDSAVYFCASSQDSSRGSYTFGSGTRLTVV.

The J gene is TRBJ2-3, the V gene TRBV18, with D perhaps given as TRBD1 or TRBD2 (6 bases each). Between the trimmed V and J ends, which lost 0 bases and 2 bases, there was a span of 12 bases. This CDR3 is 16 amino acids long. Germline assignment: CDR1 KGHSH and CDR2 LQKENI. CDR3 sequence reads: CASSPPGGHNTDTQYF. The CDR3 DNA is TGTGCCAGCTCACCACCCGGGGGACATAACACAGATACGCAGTATTTT.

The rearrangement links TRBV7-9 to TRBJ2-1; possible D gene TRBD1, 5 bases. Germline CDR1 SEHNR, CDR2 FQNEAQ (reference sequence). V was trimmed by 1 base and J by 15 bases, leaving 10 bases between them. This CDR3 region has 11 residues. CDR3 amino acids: CASSLGQGLFF. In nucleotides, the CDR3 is TGTGCCAGCAGCTTAGGCCAGGGCCTGTTCTTC.

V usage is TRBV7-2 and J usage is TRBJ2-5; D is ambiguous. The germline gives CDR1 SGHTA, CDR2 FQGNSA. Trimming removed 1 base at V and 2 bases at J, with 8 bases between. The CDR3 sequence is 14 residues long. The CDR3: CASSLVRAQETQYF. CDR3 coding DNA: TGTGCCAGCAGCTTAGTAAGAGCGCAAGAGACCCAGTACTTC.

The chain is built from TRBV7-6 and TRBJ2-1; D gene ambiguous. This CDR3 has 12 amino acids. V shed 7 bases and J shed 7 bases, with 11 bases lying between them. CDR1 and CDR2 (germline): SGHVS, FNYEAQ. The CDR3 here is CASTPWTNEQFF. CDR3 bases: TGTGCCAGCACCCCCTGGACGAATGAGCAGTTCTTC.

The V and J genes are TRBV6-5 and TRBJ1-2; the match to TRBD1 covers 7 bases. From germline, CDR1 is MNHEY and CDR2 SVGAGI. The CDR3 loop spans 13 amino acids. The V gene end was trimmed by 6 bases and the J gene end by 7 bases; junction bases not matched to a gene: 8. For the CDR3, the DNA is TGTGCCAGCAGACCCCGACAGGGCAGTGGCTACACCTTC. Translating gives CASRPRQGSGYTF.

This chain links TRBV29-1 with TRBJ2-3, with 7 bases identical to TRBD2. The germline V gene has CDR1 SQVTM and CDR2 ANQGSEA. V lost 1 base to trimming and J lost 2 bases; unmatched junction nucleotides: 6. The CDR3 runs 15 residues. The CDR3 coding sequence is TGCAGCGTTGAAGGGGTGCGGGGGTTCACAGATACGCAGTATTTT. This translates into CSVEGVRGFTDTQYF.

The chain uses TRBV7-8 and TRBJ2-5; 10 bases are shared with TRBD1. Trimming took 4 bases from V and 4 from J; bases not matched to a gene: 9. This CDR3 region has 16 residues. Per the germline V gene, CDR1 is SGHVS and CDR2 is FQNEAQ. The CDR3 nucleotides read TGTGCCAGCAGCTCGAAGAACCGGGACAGGGGAGAGACCCAGTACTTC. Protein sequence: CASSSKNRDRGETQYF.

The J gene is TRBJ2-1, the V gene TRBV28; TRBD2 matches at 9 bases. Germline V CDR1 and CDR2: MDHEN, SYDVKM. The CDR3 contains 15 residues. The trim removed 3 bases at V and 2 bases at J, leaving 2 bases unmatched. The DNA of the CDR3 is TGTGCCAGCAGTTTTCAGCGGGGGGCCTACAATGAGCAGTTCTTC. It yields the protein CASSFQRGAYNEQFF.

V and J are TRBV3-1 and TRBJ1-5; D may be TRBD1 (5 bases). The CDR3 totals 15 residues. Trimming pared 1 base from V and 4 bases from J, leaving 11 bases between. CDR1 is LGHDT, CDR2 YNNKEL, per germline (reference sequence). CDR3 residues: CASSQGDGENQPQHF. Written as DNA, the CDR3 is TGTGCCAGCAGCCAAGGGGACGGGGAAAATCAGCCCCAGCATTTT. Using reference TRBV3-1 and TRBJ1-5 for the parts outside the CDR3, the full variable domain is DTAVSQTPKYLVTQMGNDKSIKCEQNLGHDTMYWYKQDSKKFLKIMFSYNNKELIINETVPNRFSPKSPDKAHLNLHINSLELGDSAVYFCASSQGDGENQPQHFGDGTRLSIL.

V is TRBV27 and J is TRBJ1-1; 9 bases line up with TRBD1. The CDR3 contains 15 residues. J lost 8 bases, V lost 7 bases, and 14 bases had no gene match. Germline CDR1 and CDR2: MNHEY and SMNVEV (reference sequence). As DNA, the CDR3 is TGTGCCAGCAATTTCTCGGACAGGGGCTTAACAGAAGCTTTCTTT. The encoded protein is CASNFSDRGLTEAFF.

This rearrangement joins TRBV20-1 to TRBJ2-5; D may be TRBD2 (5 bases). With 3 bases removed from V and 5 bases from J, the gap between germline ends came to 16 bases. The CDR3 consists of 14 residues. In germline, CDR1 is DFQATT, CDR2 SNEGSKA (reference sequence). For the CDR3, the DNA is TGCAGTGCTAGGAAGCGGAAGGGCTCGGAGACCCAGTACTTC. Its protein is CSARKRKGSETQYF.